This T cell receptor beta chain derives from a study of T-cell memory formation after mild COVID-19. Study-wide background: Largely, TCR clusters stayed within a single donor.

Study findings and constraints: A balance of CD4 and CD8 characterized clones contracting day 15 to 85, whereas later expanders leaned CD4+. Contracting clones localized mainly to CM and EM when CD4+ and mainly to EMRA when CD8+.

A few counts support this clonotype. The antigen is undetermined. V was pared by 8 bases and J by 5 bases, with 15 bases between. This CDR3 spans 13 amino acids. From germline, CDR1 is MNHEY and CDR2 SVGEGT. Constant-segment primers were used for 5'RACE, and the resulting TCR alpha and TCR beta cDNA libraries carried sample barcodes and UMIs. Using its own MiXCR run on the 5' RACE reads, TCRdb lists one record per CDR3 protein. The table shows 100,000 to 150,000 distinct CDR3 sequences, with about 5.9% occurring only once. This rearrangement joins TRBV6-2 or TRBV6-3 to TRBJ1-2, with D perhaps matching TRBD1 (6 bases). Sequenced: PBMCs or a T cell subset sorted from them (not recorded which). This TCR was sampled from an adult woman who had mild COVID-19 (a few samples of this study predate the infection). Cell type and time point are not known. The CDR3 spells CASRMDREYGYTF. The CDR3 region has the DNA TGTGCCAGCCGAATGGACAGAGAATATGGCTACACCTTC.